These 15 T cell receptor beta chains were all obtained from the same sample, sequenced in a study of cytomegalovirus exposure and HLA in healthy donors. The PCR ran on 60 Vbeta and 13 Jbeta primers. Using immunoSEQ multiplex PCR, the repertoire was profiled, and TCRdb retains in-frame clones only, with some absent. The sample has 150,000 to 200,000 clones; 70% to 85% are singletons. Sequenced: PBMCs. The receptors were gathered from a human donor in good health.

The chain carries TRBV6-1 and TRBJ1-1, with D hard to call. V lost 3 bases to trimming and J lost 2 bases, with 10 bases between them. This CDR3 is built from 14 residues. Germline CDR1 and CDR2: MNHNS and SASEGT. The CDR3 region is CASSEQAPNTEAFF. In DNA, the CDR3 is TGTGCCAGCAGTGAGCAGGCCCCTAACACTGAAGCTTTCTTT.

This clone was observed a few times. The rearrangement uses TRBV5-6 and TRBJ1-3, with D maybe TRBD1 (5 bases). Trimming stripped 5 bases from V and 0 bases from J, with 15 bases between. Germline values: CDR1 SGHDT, CDR2 YYEEEE. The CDR3 length is 16 residues. CDR3 protein: CASSPTVRFSGNTIYF. The CDR3 region has the DNA TGTGCCAGCAGTCCGACAGTCCGCTTCTCTGGAAACACCATATATTTT.

This clone showed up just a few times. The gene calls are TRBV7-8 and TRBJ2-7; 7 bases are shared with TRBD1. Germline loops: CDR1 SGHVS, CDR2 FQNEAQ. The CDR3 runs 14 residues. The J segment lost 4 bases and the V segment lost 2 bases, leaving 5 bases of the junction unmatched. The CDR3 nucleotides are TGTGCCAGCAGCTTAAGAGGGGGCGAGTACGAGCAGTACTTC. Its translation: CASSLRGGEYEQYF.

This chain uses TRBV5-4 with TRBJ2-7, with TRBD1 as a possible D gene (6 bases). The CDR3 length is 15 residues. V gave up 2 bases and J gave up 5 bases, with 17 bases separating them. Germline CDR1 SGHNT, CDR2 YYREEE (reference sequence). This chain's CDR3 is CASSLYTGPRNEQYF. In DNA form, the CDR3 reads TGTGCCAGCAGCTTATATACAGGGCCGAGGAACGAGCAGTACTTC.

The rearrangement links TRBV7-9 to TRBJ1-1; D might be TRBD1 (5 bases). Germline V gene sequence: CDR1 SEHNR, CDR2 FQNEAQ (reference sequence). Trimming pared 2 bases from V and 2 bases from J, leaving 9 bases between. This CDR3 comprises 14 residues. CDR3 DNA: TGTGCCAGCAGCTTATCACGGACAAACACTGAAGCTTTCTTT. Translated: CASSLSRTNTEAFF.

The CDR3 DNA reads as TGTGCCAGCAGTCAAACTAGCGGGAGCTCCTACGAGCAGTACTTC. This gives the protein CASSQTSGSSYEQYF. V gene TRBV27 combines with J gene TRBJ2-7; 11 bases are a match to TRBD2. The CDR3 sequence is 15 residues long. Germline V CDR1 and CDR2: MNHEY, SMNVEV (reference sequence). Losses at the gene ends were 5 bases for V and 0 bases for J; bases not matched to a gene: 3.

The chain recombines TRBV2 with TRBJ2-3; 13 nucleotides line up with TRBD2. This CDR3 spans 16 amino acids. CDR1 and CDR2 from the germline V gene are SNHLY and FYNNEI. Germline trimming cut 5 bases from V and 2 bases from J; bases unmatched to any gene: 4. The CDR3 reads CASSSTSGGSTDTQYF. CDR3 bases: TGTGCCAGCAGTTCGACTAGCGGGGGGTCCACAGATACGCAGTATTTT.

The chain recombines TRBV5-1 with TRBJ2-2; 7 bases map to TRBD1. The V and J ends lost 0 bases and 4 bases, in that order; junction bases with no gene match: 3. The CDR3 contains 15 residues. Germline V gene lookup returns CDR1 SGHRS and CDR2 YFSETQ. CDR3 sequence: CASSLVGGSTGELFF. The CDR3 bases are TGCGCCAGCAGCTTGGTAGGGGGCAGCACCGGGGAGCTGTTTTTT.

This sequence joins TRBV25-1 and TRBJ2-1; 7 nucleotides align to TRBD2. Per the germline V gene, CDR1 is MGHDK and CDR2 is SYGVNS. The CDR3 sequence is 16 residues long. V shed 3 bases and J 4 bases; nucleotides not matched to a gene: 9. The CDR3 spells CASSDRRGKLYNEQFF. The CDR3 nucleotides are TGTGCCAGCAGTGATCGGCGGGGGAAACTTTACAATGAGCAGTTCTTC.

This clone was counted between two and nine times. The chain is built from TRBV27 and TRBJ2-5, with TRBD2 as a possible D gene (5 bases). V was shortened by 0 bases and J by 3 bases, with 8 bases between the two germline ends. The CDR3 has 14 residues. Germline loops: CDR1 MNHEY, CDR2 SMNVEV (reference sequence). In nucleotides, the CDR3 is TGTGCCAGCAGTTTATCGGACTTGAAAGAGACCCAGTACTTC. Translated, it gives CASSLSDLKETQYF.

This sequence joins TRBV6-1 and TRBJ2-1; TRBD2 matches 8 bases. The J segment lost 2 bases and the V segment lost 6 bases, leaving 0 bases of the junction unmatched. This CDR3 region has 13 residues. From germline, CDR1 is MNHNS and CDR2 SASEGT. The CDR3 sequence is CASRGLAYNEQFF. For the CDR3, the DNA is TGTGCCAGCAGGGGACTAGCCTACAATGAGCAGTTCTTC.

The genes are TRBV11-3 and TRBJ2-3; 8 nucleotides line up with TRBD1. V was clipped by 5 bases and J by 7 bases; unmatched bases: 8. CDR1 and CDR2 (germline): SGHNT, YENEEA. The CDR3 extends over 14 amino acids. The CDR3 DNA sequence: TGTGCCAGCAGCACCCGCACAGGGGGGAATACGCAGTATTTT. Amino acid sequence: CASSTRTGGNTQYF.

In its sample, this clone was seen a few times. The V gene is TRBV30, the J gene TRBJ1-5; weak D call: TRBD1 (6 bases). This CDR3 comprises 16 residues. CDR1 is GTSNPN and CDR2 is SVGIG in the germline V gene (reference sequence). V lost 0 bases and J lost 9, with 21 bases in between. Written as DNA, the CDR3 is TGTGCCTGGAGTGTCCCCCGGACAGCCAACGTGAGGCCCCAGCATTTT. Translating it yields CAWSVPRTANVRPQHF.

This clone has only a few counts. The V gene is TRBV27, the J gene TRBJ1-5; maybe TRBD1 (5 bases). The germline CDR1 and CDR2 sequences are MNHEY and SMNVEV (reference sequence). V dropped 5 bases and J dropped 0 bases, with 17 bases sitting between them. This CDR3 comprises 17 residues. In DNA form, the CDR3 reads TGTGCCAGCAGTGAAGCAGGGAACTTCTATAGCAATCAGCCCCAGCATTTT. This translates into CASSEAGNFYSNQPQHF.

CDR3 sequence: CASSAGGYGYTF. The CDR3 bases are TGTGCCAGCAGTGCAGGGGGTTATGGCTACACCTTC. The chain uses TRBV2 and TRBJ1-2; 7 bases match TRBD1. Looked up from germline, CDR1 is SNHLY and CDR2 is FYNNEI. This CDR3 has 12 residues. J lost 5 bases, V lost 4 bases, and 1 base had no gene match.